This T cell receptor beta chain is from a study of a mutant IDH1 vaccine in newly diagnosed glioma. Study summary: Vaccination was launched 4-6 weeks after radiotherapy alone, or with temozolomide cycles.

Profiling relied on immunoSEQ multiplex PCR, and the TCRdb table lists in-frame clones only, not all of them. The sample yields 30,000 or so clones, 79% seen once. Regarding time point: week 35, safety follow-up. Each dose of the vaccine consisted of 300 ug of mutant IDH1 20-mer peptide, with topical imiquimod. Note on this clone: Its antigen remains unidentified.

The origin of this receptor is a woman in her 30s with glioma. Some clones in this sample may be carry-over from other donors' samples. The starting material was PBMCs, obtained from a glioma patient whose treatment included an IDH1 peptide vaccine.

The CDR3 DNA follows: TGCGCCAGCAGCCCCGACTCCGTCTACGAGCAGTACTTC. The encoded protein is CASSPDSVYEQYF. V and J are TRBV5-1 and TRBJ2-7, with D uncertain. Trimming took 4 bases from V and 3 from J, leaving 11 bases between them. Germline CDR1 reads SGHRS; CDR2 reads YFSETQ. CDR3 length: 13 amino acids.